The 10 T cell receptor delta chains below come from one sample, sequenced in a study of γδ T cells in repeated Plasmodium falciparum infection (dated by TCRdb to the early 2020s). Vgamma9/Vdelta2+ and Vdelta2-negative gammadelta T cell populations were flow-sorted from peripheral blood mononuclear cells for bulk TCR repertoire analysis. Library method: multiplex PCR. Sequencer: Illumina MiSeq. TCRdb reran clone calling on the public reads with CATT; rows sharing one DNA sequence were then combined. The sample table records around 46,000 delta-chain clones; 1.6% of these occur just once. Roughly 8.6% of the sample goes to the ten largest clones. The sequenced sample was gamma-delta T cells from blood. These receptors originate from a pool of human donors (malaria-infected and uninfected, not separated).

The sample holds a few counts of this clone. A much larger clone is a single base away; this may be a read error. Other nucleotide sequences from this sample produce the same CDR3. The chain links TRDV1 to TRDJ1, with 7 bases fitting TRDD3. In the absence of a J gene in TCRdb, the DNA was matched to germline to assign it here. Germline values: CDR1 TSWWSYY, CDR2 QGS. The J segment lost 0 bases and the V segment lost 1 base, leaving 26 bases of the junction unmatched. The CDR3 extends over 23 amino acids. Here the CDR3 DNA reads TGTGCTCTTGGGGAACAATCCCGCCTACCTGGGGGGTACGTCCTGTTATACACCGATAAACTCATCTTT. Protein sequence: CALGEQSRLPGGYVLLYTDKLIF.

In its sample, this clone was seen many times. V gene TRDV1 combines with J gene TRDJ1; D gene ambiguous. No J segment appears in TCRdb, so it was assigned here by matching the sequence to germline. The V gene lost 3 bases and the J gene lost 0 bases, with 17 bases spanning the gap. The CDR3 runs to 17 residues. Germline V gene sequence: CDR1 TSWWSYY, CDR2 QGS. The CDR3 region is CALGDPWDPPYTDKLIF. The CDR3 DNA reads TGTGCTCTTGGGGACCCGTGGGACCCGCCGTACACCGATAAACTCATCTTT.

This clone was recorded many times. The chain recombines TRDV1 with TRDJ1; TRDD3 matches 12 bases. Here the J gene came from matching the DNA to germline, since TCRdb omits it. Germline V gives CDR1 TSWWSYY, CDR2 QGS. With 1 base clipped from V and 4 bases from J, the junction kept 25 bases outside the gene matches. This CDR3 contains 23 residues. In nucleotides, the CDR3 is TGTGCTCTTGGGGAACAAGCCATACGTGATACTGGGGGATACATGAGATTGGGCGATAAACTCATCTTT. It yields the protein CALGEQAIRDTGGYMRLGDKLIF.

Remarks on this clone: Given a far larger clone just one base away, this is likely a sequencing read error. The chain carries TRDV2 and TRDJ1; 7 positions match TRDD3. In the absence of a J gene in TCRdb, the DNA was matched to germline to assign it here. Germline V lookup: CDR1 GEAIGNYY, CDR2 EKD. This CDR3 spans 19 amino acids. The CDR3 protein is CACDAVHLYWGSYTDKLIF. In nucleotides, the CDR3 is TGCGCCTGTGACGCCGTTCACTTGTACTGGGGCTCGTACACCGATAAACTCATCTTT.

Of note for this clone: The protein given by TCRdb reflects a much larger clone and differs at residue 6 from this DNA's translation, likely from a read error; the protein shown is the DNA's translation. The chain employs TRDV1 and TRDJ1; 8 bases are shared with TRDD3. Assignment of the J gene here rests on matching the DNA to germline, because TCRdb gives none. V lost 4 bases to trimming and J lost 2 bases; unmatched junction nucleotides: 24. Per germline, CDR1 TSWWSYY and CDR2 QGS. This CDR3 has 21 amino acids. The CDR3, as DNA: TGTGCTCTTGGGGTCCGAACTCGATACTTTACCCCTGGGGGACCTACCGATAAACTCATCTTT. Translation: CALGVRTRYFTPGGPTDKLIF.

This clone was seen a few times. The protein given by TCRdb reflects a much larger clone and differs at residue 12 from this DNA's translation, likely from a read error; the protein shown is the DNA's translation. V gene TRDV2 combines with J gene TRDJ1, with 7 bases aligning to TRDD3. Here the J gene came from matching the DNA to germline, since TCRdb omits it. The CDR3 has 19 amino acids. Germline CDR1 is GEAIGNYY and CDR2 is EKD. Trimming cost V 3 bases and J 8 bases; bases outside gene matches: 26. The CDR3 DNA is TGTGCCTGTGACGCCATGCCTACTGGGGACCGAATGATGGGGGAGAAACTCATCTTT. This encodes CACDAMPTGDRMMGEKLIF.

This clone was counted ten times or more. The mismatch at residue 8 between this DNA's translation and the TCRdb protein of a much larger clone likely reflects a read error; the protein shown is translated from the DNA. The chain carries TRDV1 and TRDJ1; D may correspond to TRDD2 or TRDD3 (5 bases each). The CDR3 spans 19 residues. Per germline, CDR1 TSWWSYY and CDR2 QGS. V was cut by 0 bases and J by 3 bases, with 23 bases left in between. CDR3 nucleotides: TGTGCTCTTGGGGAACTCAGGACCTACCCGGGGAGAAAGGCCGATAAACTCATCTTT. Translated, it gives CALGELRTYPGRKADKLIF.

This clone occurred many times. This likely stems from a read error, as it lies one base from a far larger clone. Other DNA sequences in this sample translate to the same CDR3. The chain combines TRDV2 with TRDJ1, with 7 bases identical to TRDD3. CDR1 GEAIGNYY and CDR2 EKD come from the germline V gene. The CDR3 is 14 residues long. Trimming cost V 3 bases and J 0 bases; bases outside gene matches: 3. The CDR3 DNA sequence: TGTGCCTGTGACCCTGGGGGGTACACCGATAAACTCATCTTT. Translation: CACDPGGYTDKLIF.

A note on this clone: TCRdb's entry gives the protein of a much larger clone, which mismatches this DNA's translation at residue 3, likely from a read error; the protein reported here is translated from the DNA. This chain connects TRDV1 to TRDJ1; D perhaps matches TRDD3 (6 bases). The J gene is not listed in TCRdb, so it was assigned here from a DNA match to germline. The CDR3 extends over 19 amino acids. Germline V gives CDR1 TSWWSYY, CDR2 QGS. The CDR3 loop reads CAPGELRAYPGRKADKLIF. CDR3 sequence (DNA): TGTGCTCCTGGGGAACTCAGGGCCTACCCGGGGAGAAAGGCCGATAAACTCATCTTT.

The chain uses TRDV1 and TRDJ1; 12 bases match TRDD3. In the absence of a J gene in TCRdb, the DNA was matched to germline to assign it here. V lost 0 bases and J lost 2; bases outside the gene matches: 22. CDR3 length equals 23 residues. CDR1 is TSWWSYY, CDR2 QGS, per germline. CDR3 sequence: CALGELTPPFSDWGIPPTDKLIF. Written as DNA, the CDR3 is TGTGCTCTTGGGGAACTAACGCCTCCTTTCTCCGACTGGGGGATACCCCCAACCGATAAACTCATCTTT.